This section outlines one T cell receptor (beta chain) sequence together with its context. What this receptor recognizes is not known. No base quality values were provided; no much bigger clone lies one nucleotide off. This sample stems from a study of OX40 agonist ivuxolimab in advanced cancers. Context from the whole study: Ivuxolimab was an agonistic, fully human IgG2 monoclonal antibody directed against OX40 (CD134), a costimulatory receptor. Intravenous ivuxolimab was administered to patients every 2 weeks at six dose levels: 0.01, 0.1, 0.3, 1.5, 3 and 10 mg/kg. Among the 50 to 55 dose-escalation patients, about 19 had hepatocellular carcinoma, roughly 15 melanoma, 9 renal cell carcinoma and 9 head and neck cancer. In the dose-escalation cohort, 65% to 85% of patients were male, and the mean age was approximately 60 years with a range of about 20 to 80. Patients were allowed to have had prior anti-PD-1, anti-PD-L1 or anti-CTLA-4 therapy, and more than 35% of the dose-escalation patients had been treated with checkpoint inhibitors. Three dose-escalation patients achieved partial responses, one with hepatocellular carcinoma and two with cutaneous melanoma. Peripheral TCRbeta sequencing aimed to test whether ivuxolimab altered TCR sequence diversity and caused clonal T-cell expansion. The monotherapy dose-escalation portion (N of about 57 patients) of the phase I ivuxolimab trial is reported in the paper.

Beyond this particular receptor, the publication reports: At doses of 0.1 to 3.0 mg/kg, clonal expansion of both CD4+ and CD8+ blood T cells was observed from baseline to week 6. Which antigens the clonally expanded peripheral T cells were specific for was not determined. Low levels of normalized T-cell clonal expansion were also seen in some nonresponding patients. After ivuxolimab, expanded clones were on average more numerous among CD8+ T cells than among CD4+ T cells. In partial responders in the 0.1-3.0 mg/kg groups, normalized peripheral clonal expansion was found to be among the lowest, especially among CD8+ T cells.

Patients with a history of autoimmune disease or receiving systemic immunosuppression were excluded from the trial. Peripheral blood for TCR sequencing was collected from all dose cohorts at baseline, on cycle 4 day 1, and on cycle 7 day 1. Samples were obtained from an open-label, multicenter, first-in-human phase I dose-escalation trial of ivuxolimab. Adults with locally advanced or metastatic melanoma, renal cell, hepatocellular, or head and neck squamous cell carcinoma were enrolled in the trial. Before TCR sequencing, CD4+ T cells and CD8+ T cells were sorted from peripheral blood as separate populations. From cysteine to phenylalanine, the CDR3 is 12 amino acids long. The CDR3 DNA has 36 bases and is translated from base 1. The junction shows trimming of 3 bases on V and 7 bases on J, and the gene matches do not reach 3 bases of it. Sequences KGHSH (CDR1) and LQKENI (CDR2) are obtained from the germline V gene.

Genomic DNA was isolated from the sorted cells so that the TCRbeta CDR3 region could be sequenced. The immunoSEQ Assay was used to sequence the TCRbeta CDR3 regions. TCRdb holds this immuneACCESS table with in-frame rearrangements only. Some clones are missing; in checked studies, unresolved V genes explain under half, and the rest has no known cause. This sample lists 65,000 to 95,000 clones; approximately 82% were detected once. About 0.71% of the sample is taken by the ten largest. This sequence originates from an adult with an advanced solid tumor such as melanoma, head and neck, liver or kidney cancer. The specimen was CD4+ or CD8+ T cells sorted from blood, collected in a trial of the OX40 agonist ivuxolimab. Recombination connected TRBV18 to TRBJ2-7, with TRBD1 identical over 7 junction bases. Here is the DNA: TGTGCCAGCTCACCCATGGACAGGGAGCAGTACTTC. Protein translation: CASSPMDREQYF.